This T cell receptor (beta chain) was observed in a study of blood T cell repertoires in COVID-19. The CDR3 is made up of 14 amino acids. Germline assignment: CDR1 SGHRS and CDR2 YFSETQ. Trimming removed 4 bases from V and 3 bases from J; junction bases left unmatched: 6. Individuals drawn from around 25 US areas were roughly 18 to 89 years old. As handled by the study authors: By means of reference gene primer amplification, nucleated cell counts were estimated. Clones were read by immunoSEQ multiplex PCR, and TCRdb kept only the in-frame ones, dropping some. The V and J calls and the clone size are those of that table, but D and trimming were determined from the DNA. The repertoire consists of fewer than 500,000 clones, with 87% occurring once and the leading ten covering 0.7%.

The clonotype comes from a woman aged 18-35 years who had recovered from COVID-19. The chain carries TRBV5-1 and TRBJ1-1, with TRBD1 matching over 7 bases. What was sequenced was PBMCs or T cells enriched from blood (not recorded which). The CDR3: CASSPGDRDTEAFF. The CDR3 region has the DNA TGCGCCAGCAGCCCAGGGGACAGAGACACTGAAGCTTTCTTT.